This record looks at one T cell receptor beta chain sequence and its context. The repertoire was sequenced with immunoSEQ multiplex PCR; TCRdb's copy has only in-frame clones and lacks some. This table has approximately 90,000 clones, approximately 83% appearing once. Germline assignment: CDR1 LNHDA and CDR2 SQIVND (reference sequence). This CDR3 is built from 16 residues. V lost 0 bases and J 6 bases, leaving 18 bases between the germline ends. This entry comes from a study of radiotherapy plus CTLA-4 blockade in lung cancer. The chain links TRBV19 to TRBJ2-7, with D tentatively TRBD1 (6 bases). The sequence derives from a human donor with non-small cell lung cancer who had stable disease on radiotherapy plus ipilimumab. This material consisted of peripheral blood, taken from a patient treated with radiotherapy plus ipilimumab. CDR3 nucleotides: TGTGCCAGTAGTATAGATCTAGGGGGTTCGGCAGGCGAGCAGTACTTC. Translated: CASSIDLGGSAGEQYF.